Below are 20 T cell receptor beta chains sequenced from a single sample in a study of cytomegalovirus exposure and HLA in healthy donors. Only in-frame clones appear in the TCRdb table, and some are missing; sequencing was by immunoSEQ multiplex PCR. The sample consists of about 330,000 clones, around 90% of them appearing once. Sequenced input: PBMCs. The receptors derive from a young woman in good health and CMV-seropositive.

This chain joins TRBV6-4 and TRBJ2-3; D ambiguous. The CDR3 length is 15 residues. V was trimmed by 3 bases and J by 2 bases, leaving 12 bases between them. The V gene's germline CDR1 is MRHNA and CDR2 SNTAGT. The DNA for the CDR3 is TGTGCCAGCAGTGAATTAGGTCGGTACACAGATACGCAGTATTTT. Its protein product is CASSELGRYTDTQYF.

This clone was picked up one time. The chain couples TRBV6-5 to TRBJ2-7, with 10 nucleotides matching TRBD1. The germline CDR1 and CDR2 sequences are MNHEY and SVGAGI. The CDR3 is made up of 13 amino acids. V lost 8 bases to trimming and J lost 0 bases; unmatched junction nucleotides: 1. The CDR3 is CASGDRGSYEQYF. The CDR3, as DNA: TGTGCCAGCGGGGACAGGGGCTCCTACGAGCAGTACTTC.

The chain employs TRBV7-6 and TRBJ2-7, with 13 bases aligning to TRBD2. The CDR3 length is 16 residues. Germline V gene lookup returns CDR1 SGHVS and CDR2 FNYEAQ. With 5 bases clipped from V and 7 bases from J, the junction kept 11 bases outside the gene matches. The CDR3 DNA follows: TGTGCCAGCAGCCCCCTCGGGACTAGCGGGGTCACGGAGCAGTACTTC. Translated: CASSPLGTSGVTEQYF.

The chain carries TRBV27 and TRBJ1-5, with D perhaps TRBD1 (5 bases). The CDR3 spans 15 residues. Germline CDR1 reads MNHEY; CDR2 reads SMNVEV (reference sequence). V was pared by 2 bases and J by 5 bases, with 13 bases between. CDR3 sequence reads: CASSLESGGYQPQHF. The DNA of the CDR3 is TGTGCCAGCAGTTTAGAAAGTGGGGGATATCAGCCCCAGCATTTT.

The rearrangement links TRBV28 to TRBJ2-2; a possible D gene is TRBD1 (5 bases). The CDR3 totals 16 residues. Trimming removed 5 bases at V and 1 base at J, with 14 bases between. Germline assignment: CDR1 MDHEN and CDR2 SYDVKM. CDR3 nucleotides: TGTGCCAGCAGTCATAGGGGTTCTGGGAACACCGGGGAGCTGTTTTTT. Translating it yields CASSHRGSGNTGELFF. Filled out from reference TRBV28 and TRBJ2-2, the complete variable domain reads DVKVTQSSRYLVKRTGEKVFLECVQDMDHENMFWYRQDPGLGLRLIYFSYDVKMKEKGDIPEGYSVSREKKERFSLILESASTNQTSMYLCASSHRGSGNTGELFFGEGSRLTVL.

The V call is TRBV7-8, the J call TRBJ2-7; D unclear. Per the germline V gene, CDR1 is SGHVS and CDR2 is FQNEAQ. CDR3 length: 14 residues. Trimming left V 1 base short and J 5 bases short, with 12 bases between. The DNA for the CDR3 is TGTGCCAGCAGCTTAGTGGTTCGTGGGAACGAGCAGTACTTC. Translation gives CASSLVVRGNEQYF.

The CDR3 reads CASRTSGGAEAFF. The CDR3 DNA is TGTGCCAGCAGGACTTCAGGGGGAGCTGAAGCTTTCTTT. The rearrangement joins TRBV6-4 to TRBJ1-1, with 7 bases fitting TRBD1. V lost 6 bases and J lost 6; bases outside the gene matches: 7. CDR3 length: 13 amino acids. Germline V lookup: CDR1 MRHNA, CDR2 SNTAGT.

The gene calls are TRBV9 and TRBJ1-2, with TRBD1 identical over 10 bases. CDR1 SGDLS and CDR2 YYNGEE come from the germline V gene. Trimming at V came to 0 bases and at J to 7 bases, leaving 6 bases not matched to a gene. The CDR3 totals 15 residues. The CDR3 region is CASSVDPRDRGGYTF. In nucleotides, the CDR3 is TGTGCCAGCAGCGTAGACCCCCGGGACAGGGGTGGCTACACCTTC.

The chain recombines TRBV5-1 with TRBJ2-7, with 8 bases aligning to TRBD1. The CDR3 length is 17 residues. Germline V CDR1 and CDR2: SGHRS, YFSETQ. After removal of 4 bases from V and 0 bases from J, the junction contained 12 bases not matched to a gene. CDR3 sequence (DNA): TGCGCCAGCAGCAAACTCGGACAGGGTGTAAGCTCCTACGAGCAGTACTTC. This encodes CASSKLGQGVSSYEQYF.

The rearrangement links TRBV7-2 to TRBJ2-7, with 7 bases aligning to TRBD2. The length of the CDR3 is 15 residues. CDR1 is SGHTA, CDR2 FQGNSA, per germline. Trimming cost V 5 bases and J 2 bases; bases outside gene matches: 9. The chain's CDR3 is CASSEMGGGAYEQYF. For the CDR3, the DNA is TGTGCCAGCAGCGAAATGGGTGGGGGGGCCTACGAGCAGTACTTC.

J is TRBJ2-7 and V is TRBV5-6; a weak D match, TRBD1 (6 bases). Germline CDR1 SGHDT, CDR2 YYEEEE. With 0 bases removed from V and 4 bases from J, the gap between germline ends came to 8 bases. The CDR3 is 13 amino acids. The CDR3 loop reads CASSLGTEYEQYF. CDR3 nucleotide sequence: TGTGCCAGCAGCTTGGGGACAGAGTACGAGCAGTACTTC.

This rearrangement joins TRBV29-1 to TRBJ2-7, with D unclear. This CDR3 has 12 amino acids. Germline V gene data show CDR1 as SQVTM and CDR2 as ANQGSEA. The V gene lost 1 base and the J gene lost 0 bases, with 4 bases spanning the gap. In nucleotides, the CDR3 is TGCAGCGTTGAAGTGAGCTCCTACGAGCAGTACTTC. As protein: CSVEVSSYEQYF.

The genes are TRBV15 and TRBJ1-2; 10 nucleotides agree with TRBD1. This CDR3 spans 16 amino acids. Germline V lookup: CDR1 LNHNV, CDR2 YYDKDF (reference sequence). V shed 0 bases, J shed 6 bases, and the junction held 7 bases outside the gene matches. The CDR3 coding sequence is TGTGCCACCAGCAGAGATTCCGCCGGGACAGGGGATGGCTACACCTTC. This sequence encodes CATSRDSAGTGDGYTF.

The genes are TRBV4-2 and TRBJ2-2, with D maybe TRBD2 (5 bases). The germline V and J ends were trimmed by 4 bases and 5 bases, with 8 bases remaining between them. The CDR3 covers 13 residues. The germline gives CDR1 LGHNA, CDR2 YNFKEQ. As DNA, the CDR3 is TGTGCCAGCAGCCCCCGAGGGACCGGGGAGCTGTTTTTT. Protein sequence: CASSPRGTGELFF.

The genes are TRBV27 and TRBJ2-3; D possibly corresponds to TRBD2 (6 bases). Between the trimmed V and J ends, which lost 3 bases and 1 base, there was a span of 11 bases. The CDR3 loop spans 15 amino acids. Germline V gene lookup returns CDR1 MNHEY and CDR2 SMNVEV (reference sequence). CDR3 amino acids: CASSLGGGRTDTQYF. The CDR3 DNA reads TGTGCCAGCAGTTTGGGGGGAGGACGCACAGATACGCAGTATTTT.

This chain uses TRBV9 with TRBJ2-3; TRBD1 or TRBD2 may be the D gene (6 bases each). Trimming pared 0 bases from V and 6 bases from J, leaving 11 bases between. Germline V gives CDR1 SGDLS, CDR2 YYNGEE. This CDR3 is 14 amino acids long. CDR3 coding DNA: TGTGCCAGCAGCGTAGCAGAAGGGGGGGATACGCAGTATTTT. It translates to CASSVAEGGDTQYF.

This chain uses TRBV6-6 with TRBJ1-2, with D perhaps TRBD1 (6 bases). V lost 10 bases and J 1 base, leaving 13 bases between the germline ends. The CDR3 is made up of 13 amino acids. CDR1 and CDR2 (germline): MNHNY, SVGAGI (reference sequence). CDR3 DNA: TGTGCCACCACGACAGGATATAACTATGGCTACACCTTC. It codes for CATTTGYNYGYTF.

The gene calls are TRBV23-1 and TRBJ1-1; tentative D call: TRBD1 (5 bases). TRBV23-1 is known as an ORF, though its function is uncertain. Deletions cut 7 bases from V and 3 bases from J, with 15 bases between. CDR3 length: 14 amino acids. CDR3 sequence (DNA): TGCGCCAGCACCCCCGGTTGGGGGGACACTGAAGCTTTCTTT. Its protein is CASTPGWGDTEAFF.

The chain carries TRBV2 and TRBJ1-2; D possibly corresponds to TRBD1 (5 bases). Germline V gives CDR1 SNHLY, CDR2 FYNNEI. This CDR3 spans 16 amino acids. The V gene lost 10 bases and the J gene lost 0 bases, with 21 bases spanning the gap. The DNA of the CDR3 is TGTGCCACCCCTTCCCCACAGGAAGCTGCTAACTATGGCTACACCTTC. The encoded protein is CATPSPQEAANYGYTF.

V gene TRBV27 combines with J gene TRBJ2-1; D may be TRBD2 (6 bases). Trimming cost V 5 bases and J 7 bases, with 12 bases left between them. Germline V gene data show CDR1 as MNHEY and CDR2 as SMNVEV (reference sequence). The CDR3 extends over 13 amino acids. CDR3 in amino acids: CASSVREWNEQFF. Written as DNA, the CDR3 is TGTGCCAGCAGTGTCCGGGAGTGGAATGAGCAGTTCTTC.